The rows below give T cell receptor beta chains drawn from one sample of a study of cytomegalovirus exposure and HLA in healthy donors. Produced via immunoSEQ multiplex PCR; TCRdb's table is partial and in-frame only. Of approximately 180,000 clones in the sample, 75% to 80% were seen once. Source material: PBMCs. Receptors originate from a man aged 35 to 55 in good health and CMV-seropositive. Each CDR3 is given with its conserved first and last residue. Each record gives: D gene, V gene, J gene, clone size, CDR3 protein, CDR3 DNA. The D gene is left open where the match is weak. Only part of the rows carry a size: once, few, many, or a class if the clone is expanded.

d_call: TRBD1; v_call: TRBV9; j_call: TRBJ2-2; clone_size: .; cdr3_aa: CASSVQGAYGELFF; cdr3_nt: TGTGCCAGCAGCGTACAGGGGGCTTACGGGGAGCTGTTTTTT
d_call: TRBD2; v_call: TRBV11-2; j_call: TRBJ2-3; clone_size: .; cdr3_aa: CASSLGAGGSTDTQYF; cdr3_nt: TGTGCCAGCAGCTTAGGGGCGGGAGGATCCACAGATACGCAGTATTTT
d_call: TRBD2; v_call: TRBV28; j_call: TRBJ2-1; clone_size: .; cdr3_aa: CASSPPGLAGEKGSYNEQFF; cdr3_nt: TGTGCCAGCAGCCCTCCGGGACTAGCGGGAGAAAAAGGCTCCTACAATGAGCAGTTCTTC
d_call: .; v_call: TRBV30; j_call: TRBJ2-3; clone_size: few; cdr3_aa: CAWTVGGGSTDTQYF; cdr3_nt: TGTGCCTGGACGGTTGGCGGAGGGAGCACAGATACGCAGTATTTT
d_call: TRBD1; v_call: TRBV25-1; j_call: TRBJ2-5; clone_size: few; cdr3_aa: CASSEGGTGETQYF; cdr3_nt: TGTGCCAGCAGTGAAGGTGGGACAGGGGAGACCCAGTACTTC
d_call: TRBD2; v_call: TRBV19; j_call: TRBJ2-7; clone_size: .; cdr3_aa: CASSGTSGLTFSYEQYF; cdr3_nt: TGTGCCAGTAGCGGGACTAGCGGGCTAACTTTCTCCTACGAGCAGTACTTC
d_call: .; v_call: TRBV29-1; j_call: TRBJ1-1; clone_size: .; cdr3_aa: CSTDTPENTEAFF; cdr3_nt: TGCAGCACTGACACTCCTGAGAACACTGAAGCTTTCTTT
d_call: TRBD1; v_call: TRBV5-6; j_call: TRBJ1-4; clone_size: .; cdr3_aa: CASSPGQGNEKLFF; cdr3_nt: TGTGCCAGCAGCCCTGGACAGGGGAATGAAAAACTGTTTTTT
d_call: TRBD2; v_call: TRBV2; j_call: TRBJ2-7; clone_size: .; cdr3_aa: CASMLLAGYEQYF; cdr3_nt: TGTGCCAGCATGTTACTAGCGGGCTACGAGCAGTACTTC
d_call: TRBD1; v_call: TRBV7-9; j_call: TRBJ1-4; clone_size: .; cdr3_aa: CASSFGQVATNEKLFF; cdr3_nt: TGTGCCAGCAGCTTCGGACAGGTTGCAACTAATGAAAAACTGTTTTTT
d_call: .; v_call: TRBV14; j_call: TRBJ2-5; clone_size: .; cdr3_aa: CASSHATGNSVVETQYF; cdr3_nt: TGTGCCAGCAGCCACGCAACGGGAAATTCCGTGGTGGAGACCCAGTACTTC
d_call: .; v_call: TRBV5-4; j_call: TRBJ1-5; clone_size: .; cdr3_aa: CASSLDTIQPQHF; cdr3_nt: TGTGCCAGCAGCTTGGACACGATTCAGCCCCAGCATTTT
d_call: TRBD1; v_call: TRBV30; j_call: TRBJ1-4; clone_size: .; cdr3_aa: CAWSAGTGRLLRSEKLFF; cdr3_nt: TGTGCCTGGAGTGCCGGGACAGGGAGACTGCTAAGGTCCGAAAAACTGTTTTTT
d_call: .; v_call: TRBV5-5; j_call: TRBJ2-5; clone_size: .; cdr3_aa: CASSLAPQNQETQYF; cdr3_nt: TGTGCCAGCAGCTTGGCCCCACAGAACCAAGAGACCCAGTACTTC
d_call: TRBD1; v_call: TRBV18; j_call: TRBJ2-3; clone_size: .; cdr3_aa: CASSPEGQGDTDTQYF; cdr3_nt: TGTGCCAGCTCACCGGAGGGACAGGGGGACACAGATACGCAGTATTTT
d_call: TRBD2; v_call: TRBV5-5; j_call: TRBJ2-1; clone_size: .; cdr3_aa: CASSRGTSGSWDNEQFF; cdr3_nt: TGTGCCAGCAGCAGGGGGACTAGCGGGAGTTGGGACAATGAGCAGTTCTTC
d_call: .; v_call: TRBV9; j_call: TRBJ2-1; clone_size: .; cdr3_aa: CASSVLAQYNEQFF; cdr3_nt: TGTGCCAGCAGCGTATTAGCCCAATACAATGAGCAGTTCTTC
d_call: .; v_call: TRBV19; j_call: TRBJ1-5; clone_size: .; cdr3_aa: CASSTTGQPQHF; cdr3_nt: TGTGCCAGTAGTACGACGGGGCAGCCCCAGCATTTT
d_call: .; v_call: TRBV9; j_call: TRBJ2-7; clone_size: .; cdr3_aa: CASRCKTRMYEQYF; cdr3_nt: TGTGCCAGCAGATGTAAGACTAGAATGTACGAGCAGTACTTC
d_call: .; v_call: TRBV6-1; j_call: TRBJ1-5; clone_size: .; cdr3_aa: CASTTGSNQPQHF; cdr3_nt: TGTGCCAGCACCACAGGGTCCAATCAGCCCCAGCATTTT
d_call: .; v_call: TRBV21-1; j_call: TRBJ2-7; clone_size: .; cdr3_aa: CASSKVRDYRSYEQYF; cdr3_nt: TGTGCCAGCAGCAAAGTCCGGGACTATCGCTCCTACGAGCAGTACTTC
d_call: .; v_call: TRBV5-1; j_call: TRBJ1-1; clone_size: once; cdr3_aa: CASSGGVNTEAFF; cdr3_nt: TGCGCCAGCAGCGGAGGGGTAAACACTGAAGCTTTCTTT
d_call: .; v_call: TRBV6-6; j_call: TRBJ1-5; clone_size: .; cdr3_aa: CASSYALYQPQHF; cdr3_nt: TGTGCCAGCAGTTACGCTCTATATCAGCCCCAGCATTTT
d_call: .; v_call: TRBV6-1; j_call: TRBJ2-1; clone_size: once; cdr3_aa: CASSGWLRGSSYNEQFF; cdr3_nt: TGTGCCAGCAGTGGGTGGCTGAGGGGGAGCTCCTACAATGAGCAGTTCTTC
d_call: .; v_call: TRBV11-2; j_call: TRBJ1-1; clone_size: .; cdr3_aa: CASSLGQEYTEAFF; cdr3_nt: TGTGCCAGCAGCTTAGGACAGGAGTACACTGAAGCTTTCTTT
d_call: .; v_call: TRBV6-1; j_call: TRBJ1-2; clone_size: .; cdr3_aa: CASSAGTLPNYGYTF; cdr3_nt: TGTGCCAGCAGTGCCGGGACACTCCCTAACTATGGCTACACCTTC
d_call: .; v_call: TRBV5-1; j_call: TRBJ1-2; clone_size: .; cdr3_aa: CASSLAAGSYTF; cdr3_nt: TGCGCCAGCAGCTTGGCGGCAGGTAGCTACACCTTC
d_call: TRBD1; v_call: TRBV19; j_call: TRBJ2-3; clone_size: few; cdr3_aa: CASNPGGSRVDTQYF; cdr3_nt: TGTGCCAGTAACCCAGGGGGCAGTAGGGTAGATACGCAGTATTTT
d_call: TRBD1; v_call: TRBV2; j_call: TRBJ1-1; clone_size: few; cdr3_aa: CASTGQGVRTEAFF; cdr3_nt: TGTGCCAGCACAGGACAGGGAGTAAGAACTGAAGCTTTCTTT
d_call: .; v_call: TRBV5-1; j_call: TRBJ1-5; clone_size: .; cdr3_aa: CASRSEGGQPQHF; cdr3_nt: TGCGCCAGCAGATCCGAGGGAGGCCAGCCCCAGCATTTT
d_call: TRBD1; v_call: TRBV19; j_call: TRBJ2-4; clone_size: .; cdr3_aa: CASSNRDRLNIQYF; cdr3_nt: TGTGCCAGTAGTAACCGGGACAGACTTAACATTCAGTACTTC
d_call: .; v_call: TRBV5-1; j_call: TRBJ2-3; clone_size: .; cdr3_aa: CASSDPGPGATDTQYF; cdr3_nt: TGCGCCAGCAGCGATCCCGGGCCTGGGGCCACAGATACGCAGTATTTT
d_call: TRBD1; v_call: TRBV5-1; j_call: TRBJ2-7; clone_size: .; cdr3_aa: CASSYGQGEDEQYF; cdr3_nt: TGCGCCAGCAGTTACGGACAGGGCGAGGACGAGCAGTACTTC
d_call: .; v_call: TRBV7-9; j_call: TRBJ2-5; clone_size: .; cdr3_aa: CASSLTQETQYF; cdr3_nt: TGTGCCAGCAGCTTAACGCAGGAGACCCAGTACTTC
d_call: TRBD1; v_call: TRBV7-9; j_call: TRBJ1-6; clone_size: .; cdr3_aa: CASSSWTGVVSPLHF; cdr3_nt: TGTGCCAGCAGCTCTTGGACAGGGGTTGTCTCACCCCTCCACTTT
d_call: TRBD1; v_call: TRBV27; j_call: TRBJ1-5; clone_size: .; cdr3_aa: CASSRDSEQPQHF; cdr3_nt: TGTGCCAGCAGCCGGGACAGTGAACAGCCCCAGCATTTT
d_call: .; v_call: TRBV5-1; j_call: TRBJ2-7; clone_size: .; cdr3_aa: CASGKAFPEQYF; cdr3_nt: TGCGCCAGCGGAAAAGCGTTCCCCGAGCAGTACTTC
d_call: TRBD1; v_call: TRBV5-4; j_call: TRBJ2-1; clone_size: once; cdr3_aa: CASSRGQGIGDEQFF; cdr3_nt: TGTGCCAGCAGCCGCGGACAGGGGATCGGGGATGAGCAGTTCTTC
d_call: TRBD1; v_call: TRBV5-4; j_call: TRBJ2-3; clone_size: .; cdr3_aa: CASSPSGTEITDTQYF; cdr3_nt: TGTGCCAGCAGCCCCTCTGGGACAGAGATTACAGATACGCAGTATTTT
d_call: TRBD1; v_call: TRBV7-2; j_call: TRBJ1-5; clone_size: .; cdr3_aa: CASSLVTGTRLGQPQHF; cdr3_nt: TGTGCCAGCAGCTTAGTGACAGGGACCCGGTTAGGTCAGCCCCAGCATTTT
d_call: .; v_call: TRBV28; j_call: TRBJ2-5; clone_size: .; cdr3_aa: CASSLLGPTETQYF; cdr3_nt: TGTGCCAGCAGTTTATTGGGCCCGACGGAGACCCAGTACTTC
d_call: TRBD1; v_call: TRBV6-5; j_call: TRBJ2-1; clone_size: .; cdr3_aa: CASSLQAGGYNEQFF; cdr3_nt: TGTGCCAGCAGTCTGCAGGCAGGGGGCTACAATGAGCAGTTCTTC
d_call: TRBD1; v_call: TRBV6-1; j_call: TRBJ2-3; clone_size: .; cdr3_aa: CASSARTGVRPDTQYF; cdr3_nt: TGTGCCAGCAGTGCCCGGACAGGGGTTCGCCCAGATACGCAGTATTTT
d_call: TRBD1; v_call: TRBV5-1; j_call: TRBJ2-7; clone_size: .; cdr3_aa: CASSSVGGGEQYF; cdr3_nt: TGCGCCAGCAGCTCGGTAGGGGGCGGCGAGCAGTACTTC
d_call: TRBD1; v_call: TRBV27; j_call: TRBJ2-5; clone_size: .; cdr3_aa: CASSTTGGAYQEAQYF; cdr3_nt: TGTGCCAGCAGTACCACAGGGGGCGCCTACCAAGAGGCCCAGTACTTC
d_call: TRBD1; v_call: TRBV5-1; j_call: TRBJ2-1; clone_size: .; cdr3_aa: CASSSGQGQNNEQFF; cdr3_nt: TGCGCCAGCAGCTCCGGACAGGGACAGAACAATGAGCAGTTCTTC
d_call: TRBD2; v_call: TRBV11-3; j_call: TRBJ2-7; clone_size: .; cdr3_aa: CASSPGSGRTPLSLEQYF; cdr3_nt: TGTGCCAGCAGCCCAGGTAGCGGGAGAACCCCTCTATCCCTCGAGCAGTACTTC
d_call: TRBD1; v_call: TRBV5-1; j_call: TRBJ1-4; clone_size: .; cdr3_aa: CASRGTGNEKLFF; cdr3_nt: TGCGCCAGCAGAGGGACAGGGAACGAAAAACTGTTTTTT
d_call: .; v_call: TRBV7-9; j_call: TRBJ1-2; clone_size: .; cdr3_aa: CASSLEAGDGYTF; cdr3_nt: TGTGCCAGCAGCTTAGAGGCGGGAGACGGCTACACCTTC
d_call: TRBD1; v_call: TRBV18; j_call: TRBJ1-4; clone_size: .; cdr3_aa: CASSPSGQGREKLFF; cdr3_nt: TGTGCCAGCTCACCCTCGGGACAGGGTCGTGAAAAACTGTTTTTT
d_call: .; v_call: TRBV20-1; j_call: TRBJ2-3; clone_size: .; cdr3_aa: CSARITDTQYF; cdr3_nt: TGCAGTGCCAGGATCACAGATACGCAGTATTTT
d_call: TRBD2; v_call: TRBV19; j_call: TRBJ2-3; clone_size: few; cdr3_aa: CASWGGPDTDTQYF; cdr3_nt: TGTGCCAGCTGGGGAGGGCCGGACACAGATACGCAGTATTTT
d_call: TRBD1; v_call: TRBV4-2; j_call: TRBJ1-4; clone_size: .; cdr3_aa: CASSRTGGNEKLFF; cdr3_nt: TGTGCCAGCAGCCGAACAGGGGGAAACGAAAAACTGTTTTTT
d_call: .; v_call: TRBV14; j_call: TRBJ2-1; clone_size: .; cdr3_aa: CASSQERWGDEQFF; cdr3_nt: TGCGCCAGCAGCCAAGAAAGGTGGGGGGATGAGCAGTTCTTC
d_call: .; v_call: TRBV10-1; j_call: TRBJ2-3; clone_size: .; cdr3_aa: CASSDTHRPTDTQYF; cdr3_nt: TGCGCCAGCAGTGATACCCACAGACCCACAGATACGCAGTATTTT
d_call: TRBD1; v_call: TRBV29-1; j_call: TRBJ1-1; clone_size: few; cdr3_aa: CSVELDRGNTEAFF; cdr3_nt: TGCAGCGTTGAACTGGACAGGGGGAACACTGAAGCTTTCTTT